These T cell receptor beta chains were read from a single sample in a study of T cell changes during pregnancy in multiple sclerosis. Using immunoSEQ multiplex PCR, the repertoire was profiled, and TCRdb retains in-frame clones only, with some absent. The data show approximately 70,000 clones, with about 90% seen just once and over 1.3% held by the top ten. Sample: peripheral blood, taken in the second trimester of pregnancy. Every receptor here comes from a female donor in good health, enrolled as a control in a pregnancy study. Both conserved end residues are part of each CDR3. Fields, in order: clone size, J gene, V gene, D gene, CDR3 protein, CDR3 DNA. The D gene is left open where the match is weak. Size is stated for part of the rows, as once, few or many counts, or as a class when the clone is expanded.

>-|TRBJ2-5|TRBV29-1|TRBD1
CSMGQDAETQYF
TGCAGCATGGGACAGGATGCGGAGACCCAGTACTTC
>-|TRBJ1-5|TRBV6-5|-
CASRDIDSNQPQHF
TGTGCCAGCAGGGACATAGATAGCAATCAGCCCCAGCATTTT
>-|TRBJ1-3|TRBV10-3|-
CAINQGRHSGNTIYF
TGTGCCATCAATCAGGGCAGACACTCTGGAAACACCATATATTTT
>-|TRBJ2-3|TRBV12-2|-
CASRLVGGRNCTDTQYF
TGTGCAAGTCGCTTAGTTGGAGGGAGAAACTGCACAGATACGCAGTATTTT
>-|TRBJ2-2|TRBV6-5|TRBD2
CASIGLAGGPGELFF
TGTGCCAGCATTGGACTAGCGGGAGGTCCCGGGGAGCTGTTTTTT
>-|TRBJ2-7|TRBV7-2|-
CASSFATTYEQYF
TGTGCCAGCAGCTTCGCTACCACCTACGAGCAGTACTTC
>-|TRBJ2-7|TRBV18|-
CASSPLGLSYEQYF
TGTGCCAGCTCACCACTGGGCCTCTCCTACGAGCAGTACTTC
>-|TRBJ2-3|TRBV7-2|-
CASSSSTDTQYF
TGTGCCAGCAGCTCGTCCACAGATACGCAGTATTTT
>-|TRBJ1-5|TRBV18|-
CASGGAYSNQPQHF
TGTGCCAGCGGGGGGGCTTATAGCAATCAGCCCCAGCATTTT
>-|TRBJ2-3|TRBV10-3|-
CAISGTADTQYF
TGTGCCATCAGTGGGACTGCAGATACGCAGTATTTT
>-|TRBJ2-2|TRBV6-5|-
CASSYGPGTGELFF
TGTGCCAGCAGTTACGGCCCCGGGACCGGGGAGCTGTTTTTT
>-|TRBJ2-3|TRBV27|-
CASSLSQGAGVTDTQYF
TGTGCCAGCAGTTTATCTCAGGGGGCGGGAGTAACAGATACGCAGTATTTT
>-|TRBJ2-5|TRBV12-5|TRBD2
CASGLTSEISQETQYF
TGTGCTAGTGGTTTAACTAGCGAGATTTCCCAAGAGACCCAGTACTTC
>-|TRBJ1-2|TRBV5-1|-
CASSLSGGHGYTF
TGCGCCAGCAGCTTGTCGGGGGGACATGGCTACACCTTC
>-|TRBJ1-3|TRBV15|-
CATRGVSGNTIYF
TGTGCCACCCGGGGAGTGTCCGGAAACACCATATATTTT
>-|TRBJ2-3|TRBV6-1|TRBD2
CASSDTGGGTDTQYF
TGTGCCAGCAGTGATACGGGGGGGGGCACAGATACGCAGTATTTT
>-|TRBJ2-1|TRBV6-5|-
CASSYSKQATQQFF
TGTGCCAGCAGTTACTCGAAGCAAGCGACTCAGCAGTTCTTC
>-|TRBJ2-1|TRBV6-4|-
CASSEGDRGEQFF
TGTGCCAGCAGTGAGGGTGACAGAGGTGAGCAGTTCTTC
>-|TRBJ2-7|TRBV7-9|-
CASSLPGAYEQYF
TGTGCCAGCAGCTTGCCGGGAGCCTACGAGCAGTACTTC
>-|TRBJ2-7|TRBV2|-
CASSVDIVYEQYF
TGTGCCAGCAGTGTGGACATAGTATACGAGCAGTACTTC
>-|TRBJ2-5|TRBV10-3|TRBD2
CAISESMAGLAVKETQYF
TGTGCCATCAGTGAGTCGATGGCGGGACTAGCGGTAAAAGAGACCCAGTACTTC
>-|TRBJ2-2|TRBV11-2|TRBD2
CASSSSLAGGLRGELFF
TGTGCCAGCAGCTCTTCCCTAGCGGGGGGGCTGAGGGGGGAGCTGTTTTTT
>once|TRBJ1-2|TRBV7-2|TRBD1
CASSLMTGGYYGYTF
TGTGCCAGCAGCTTGATGACAGGGGGGTACTATGGCTACACCTTC
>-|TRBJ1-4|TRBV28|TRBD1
CASSLTGGSEKLFF
TGTGCCAGCAGTTTGACAGGGGGTAGCGAAAAACTGTTTTTT
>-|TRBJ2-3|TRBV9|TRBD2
CASSVRPGGSTDTQYF
TGTGCCAGCAGCGTCCGACCGGGGGGAAGCACAGATACGCAGTATTTT
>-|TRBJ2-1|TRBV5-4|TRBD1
CASSLGTDSYNEQFF
TGTGCCAGCAGCCTTGGGACAGATTCCTACAATGAGCAGTTCTTC
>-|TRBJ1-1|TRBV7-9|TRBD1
CASSGTGARGAFF
TGTGCCAGCAGCGGGACAGGGGCCCGGGGAGCTTTCTTT
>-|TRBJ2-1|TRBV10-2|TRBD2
CASLLAGGYNEQFF
TGCGCCAGTCTACTAGCGGGAGGGTACAATGAGCAGTTCTTC
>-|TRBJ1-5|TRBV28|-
CASSRDSNQPQHF
TGTGCCAGCAGTCGGGATAGCAATCAGCCCCAGCATTTT
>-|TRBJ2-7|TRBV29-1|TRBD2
CSVEGLLGGVRDYEQYF
TGCAGCGTTGAAGGCCTTTTGGGGGGGGTAAGGGACTACGAGCAGTACTTC
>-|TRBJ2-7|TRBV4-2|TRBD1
CASSQSTDRTYEQYF
TGTGCCAGCAGCCAAAGTACGGACAGGACCTACGAGCAGTACTTC
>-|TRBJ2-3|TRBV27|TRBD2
CASSYGSGMTDTQYF
TGTGCCAGCAGTTACGGAAGCGGGATGACAGATACGCAGTATTTT
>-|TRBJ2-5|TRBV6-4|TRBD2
CASSEASGSQETQYF
TGTGCCAGCAGTGAGGCTAGCGGGAGCCAAGAGACCCAGTACTTC
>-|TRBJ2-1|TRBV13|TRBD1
CASSPSSRDRVWSYNEQFF
TGTGCCAGCAGCCCCTCGTCCCGGGACAGGGTTTGGTCCTACAATGAGCAGTTCTTC
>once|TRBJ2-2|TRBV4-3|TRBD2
CASSLTSETGELFF
TGCGCCAGCAGCCTGACTAGCGAAACCGGGGAGCTGTTTTTT
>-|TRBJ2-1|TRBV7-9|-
CASSATRLAEQFF
TGTGCCAGCAGCGCCACTAGATTAGCTGAGCAGTTCTTC
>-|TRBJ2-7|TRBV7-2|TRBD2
CASSLEAGGWYEQYF
TGTGCCAGCAGCTTAGAAGCGGGAGGGTGGTACGAGCAGTACTTC
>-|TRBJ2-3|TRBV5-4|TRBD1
CASSLAYGTGSTDTQYF
TGTGCCAGCAGCTTGGCCTACGGGACAGGGAGCACAGATACGCAGTATTTT
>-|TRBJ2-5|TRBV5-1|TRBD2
CASRATGTSGETQYF
TGCGCCAGCAGGGCGACCGGGACTAGTGGAGAGACCCAGTACTTC
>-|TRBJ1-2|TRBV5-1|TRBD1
CASSLDRGHNGYTF
TGCGCCAGCAGCTTGGACAGGGGGCATAATGGCTACACCTTC
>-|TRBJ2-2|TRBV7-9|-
CANFPRVGGTGELFF
TGTGCCAATTTCCCACGTGTGGGGGGAACCGGGGAGCTGTTTTTT
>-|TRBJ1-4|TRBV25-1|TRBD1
CASSPKGQTHEKLFF
TGTGCCAGCAGTCCGAAGGGACAGACCCATGAAAAACTGTTTTTT
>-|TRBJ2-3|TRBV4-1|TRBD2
CASSQEGPRTSGSGDTQYF
TGCGCCAGCAGCCAAGAAGGGCCCAGGACTAGCGGGAGTGGAGATACGCAGTATTTT
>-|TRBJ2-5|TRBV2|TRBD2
CASSRLAGSETQYF
TGTGCCAGCAGTCGACTAGCGGGGTCAGAGACCCAGTACTTC
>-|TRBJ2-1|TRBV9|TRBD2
CASSVDGRGDEQFF
TGTGCCAGCAGCGTAGACGGGAGGGGAGATGAGCAGTTCTTC
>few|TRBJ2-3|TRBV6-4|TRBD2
CASSERGGTDTQYF
TGTGCCAGCAGTGAGCGGGGGGGCACAGATACGCAGTATTTT
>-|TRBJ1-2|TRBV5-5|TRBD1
CASSTDQGVWDGYTF
TGTGCCAGCAGTACAGACCAGGGGGTATGGGATGGCTACACCTTC
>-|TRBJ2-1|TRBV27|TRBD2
CASSPGTSGRHNEQFF
TGTGCCAGCAGTCCCGGGACTAGCGGGAGGCACAATGAGCAGTTCTTC
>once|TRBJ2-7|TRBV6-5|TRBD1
CASGRTGIYEQYF
TGTGCCAGCGGCAGGACAGGGATCTACGAGCAGTACTTC
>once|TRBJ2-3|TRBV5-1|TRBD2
CASSLTPSGRSADTQYF
TGCGCCAGCAGCTTGACCCCTAGCGGGAGATCAGCAGATACGCAGTATTTT
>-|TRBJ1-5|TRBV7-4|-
CASSLASWTASNQPQHF
TGTGCCAGCAGCTTAGCGAGCTGGACAGCTAGCAATCAGCCCCAGCATTTT
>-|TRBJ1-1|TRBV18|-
CASSPPTLGGNTEAFF
TGTGCCAGCTCACCACCAACCCTCGGGGGAAACACTGAAGCTTTCTTT
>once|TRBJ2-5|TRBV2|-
CASSGEVAETQYF
TGTGCCAGCAGTGGGGAGGTAGCGGAGACCCAGTACTTC
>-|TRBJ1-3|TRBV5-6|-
CASSLWGLGNTIYF
TGTGCCAGCAGCTTGTGGGGGCTTGGAAACACCATATATTTT
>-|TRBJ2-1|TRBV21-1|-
CASSLQSLAGGESYNEQFF
TGTGCCAGCAGCCTACAATCGCTAGCGGGAGGGGAATCCTACAATGAGCAGTTCTTC
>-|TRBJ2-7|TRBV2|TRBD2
CASSVASGRVYEQYF
TGTGCCAGCAGTGTTGCTAGCGGGAGGGTCTACGAGCAGTACTTC
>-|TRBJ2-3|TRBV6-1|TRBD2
CASIAGGGDTQYF
TGTGCCAGTATAGCGGGAGGCGGAGATACGCAGTATTTT
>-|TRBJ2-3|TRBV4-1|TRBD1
CASSQDPFTGTGSTDTQYF
TGCGCCAGCAGCCAAGATCCTTTCACCGGGACAGGGAGCACAGATACGCAGTATTTT
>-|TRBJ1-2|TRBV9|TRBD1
CASNPGQGAEGYTF
TGTGCCAGCAACCCGGGACAGGGGGCGGAAGGCTACACCTTC
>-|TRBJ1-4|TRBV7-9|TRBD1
CASSSRTGGNEKLFF
TGTGCCAGCAGCTCCAGGACAGGGGGAAATGAAAAACTGTTTTTT